Listed here are 26 T cell receptor beta chains from one sample, sequenced in a study of blood T cell repertoires in COVID-19. Assay used: immunoSEQ multiplex PCR; TCRdb lists only in-frame clones, some missing. The table records about 330,000 clones, roughly 85% of them present only once. Sample: peripheral blood. All receptors derive from a human donor in a cohort sampled during active COVID-19.

In DNA form, the CDR3 reads TGTGCCAGCAGCAGGACATACAATGAGCAGTTCTTC. Translation: CASSRTYNEQFF. The rearrangement uses TRBV6-2 or TRBV6-3 and TRBJ2-1; the D gene is possibly TRBD1 (5 bases). The CDR3 loop spans 12 amino acids. Germline CDR1 reads MNHEY; CDR2 reads SVGEGT. V was pared by 6 bases and J by 4 bases, with 7 bases between.

This clone showed up just a few times. The rearrangement uses TRBV30 and TRBJ2-2, with D unclear. CDR3 length equals 12 residues. The germline V and J ends were trimmed by 4 bases and 1 base, with 4 bases remaining between them. Germline CDR1 and CDR2: GTSNPN and SVGIG (reference sequence). The CDR3 protein is CAWTGNTGELFF. In DNA form, the CDR3 reads TGTGCCTGGACAGGGAACACCGGGGAGCTGTTTTTT.

This clone was observed a single time. CDR3 DNA sequence: TGTGCCAGCAGCTTAGCATGGGGGGTAACCGTCATTCAGTACTTC. It translates to CASSLAWGVTVIQYF. The chain has TRBV7-8 and TRBJ2-4, with a weak D call TRBD2 (6 bases). Germline loops: CDR1 SGHVS, CDR2 FQNEAQ. The CDR3 is made up of 15 amino acids. V shed 0 bases and J shed 9 bases, with 15 bases lying between them.

The V gene is TRBV28, the J gene TRBJ2-7; D may be TRBD2 (6 bases). The V end was cut by 5 bases, the J end by 4 bases, with 21 bases between. The CDR3 runs to 16 residues. Germline loops: CDR1 MDHEN, CDR2 SYDVKM. The CDR3 loop reads CASSTERRAGGYEQYF. CDR3 DNA: TGTGCCAGCAGTACCGAGAGAAGGGCCGGAGGGTACGAGCAGTACTTC.

The V gene is TRBV18, the J gene TRBJ2-5, with D uncertain. This CDR3 region has 13 residues. Per the germline V gene, CDR1 is KGHSH and CDR2 is LQKENI. Trimming cost V 4 bases and J 3 bases, with 9 bases left between them. The CDR3, as DNA: TGTGCCAGCTCACACACAGAAGAAGAGACCCAGTACTTC. It codes for CASSHTEEETQYF.

This chain uses TRBV11-1 with TRBJ2-6; D ambiguous. The CDR3 consists of 14 residues. Germline V CDR1 and CDR2: SGHAT, FQDESV (reference sequence). The V gene lost 5 bases and the J gene lost 4 bases, with 9 bases spanning the gap. DNA of the CDR3: TGTGCCAGCAGCATTGCGACAGGGGCCAACGTCCTGACTTTC. Its protein is CASSIATGANVLTF.

The V gene is TRBV25-1, the J gene TRBJ1-2; maybe TRBD1 (5 bases). Germline V gene sequence: CDR1 MGHDK, CDR2 SYGVNS. The CDR3 length is 13 residues. V lost 4 bases to trimming and J lost 7 bases, with 13 bases between them. The CDR3 is CASSVSGTPGYTF. In nucleotides, the CDR3 is TGTGCCAGCAGTGTCTCCGGGACTCCTGGCTACACCTTC.

This clone was counted a single time. The chain is built from TRBV27 and TRBJ2-5, with a tentative D call TRBD2 (6 bases). This CDR3 has 16 amino acids. Germline CDR1 reads MNHEY; CDR2 reads SMNVEV (reference sequence). V lost 3 bases to trimming and J lost 5 bases, with 19 bases between them. The CDR3 DNA is TGTGCCAGCAGTTTTTTTTTAGGAGGGAAAGTCGAGACCCAGTACTTC. Translating it yields CASSFFLGGKVETQYF.

The gene calls are TRBV7-2 and TRBJ2-1; 10 nucleotides line up with TRBD1. V lost 4 bases to trimming and J lost 13 bases; unmatched junction nucleotides: 13. Germline-derived CDR1 and CDR2 are SGHTA and FQGNSA. This CDR3 has 15 amino acids. The CDR3 nucleotides read TGTGCCAGCAGCTCGGCGGGACAGGGGTTTAGGGGCCAGTTCTTC. Translated, it gives CASSSAGQGFRGQFF.

This rearrangement joins TRBV7-9 to TRBJ2-7; 8 bases are shared with TRBD1. CDR1 and CDR2 (germline): SEHNR, FQNEAQ (reference sequence). The ends lost 6 bases at V and 5 bases at J; junction bases unmatched: 9. The CDR3 spans 14 residues. CDR3 region: CASRSGQGSNEQYF. The CDR3 DNA follows: TGTGCCAGCAGATCCGGACAGGGCAGCAACGAGCAGTACTTC.

The chain recombines TRBV5-1 with TRBJ2-3, with TRBD1 matching 9 bases. The CDR3 sequence is 14 residues long. CDR1 SGHRS and CDR2 YFSETQ come from the germline V gene. Trimming took 6 bases from V and 2 from J; bases not matched to a gene: 4. CDR3 nucleotides: TGCGCCAGCATGACAGGGGGAGACACAGATACGCAGTATTTT. Translating gives CASMTGGDTDTQYF.

V is TRBV2 and J is TRBJ2-7; 7 bases map to TRBD1. Trimming took 7 bases from V and 2 from J; bases not matched to a gene: 11. CDR3 length equals 15 residues. Per germline, CDR1 SNHLY and CDR2 FYNNEI. The CDR3: CASTSGQAAAYEQYF. Here the CDR3 DNA reads TGTGCCAGCACATCAGGACAGGCCGCTGCCTACGAGCAGTACTTC. Full variable domain (remainder filled in from reference TRBV2 and TRBJ2-7): EPEVTQTPSHQVTQMGQEVILRCVPISNHLYFYWYRQILGQKVEFLVSFYNNEISEKSEIFDDQFSVERPDGSNFTLKIRSTKLEDSAMYFCASTSGQAAAYEQYFGPGTRLTVT.

The chain is built from TRBV30 and TRBJ1-2; D gene ambiguous. V was trimmed by 0 bases and J by 4 bases, leaving 15 bases between them. From germline, CDR1 is GTSNPN and CDR2 SVGIG (reference sequence). The CDR3 contains 15 residues. Here the CDR3 DNA reads TGTGCCTGGAGTGTACCCGGCGAGGGTCTCTATGGCTACACCTTC. It encodes CAWSVPGEGLYGYTF.

Here the CDR3 DNA reads TGCAGCGTTGCCCCCGGGACAGGGGGTAATACGCAGTATTTT. Translation gives CSVAPGTGGNTQYF. V and J are TRBV29-1 and TRBJ2-3; 11 bases agree with TRBD1. The length of the CDR3 is 14 residues. The germline CDR1 and CDR2 sequences are SQVTM and ANQGSEA. Unmatched junction bases numbered 7, after V lost 4 bases and J lost 7 bases.

V is TRBV5-1 and J is TRBJ2-1; no firm D call. V was pared by 0 bases and J by 9 bases, with 10 bases between. Per germline, CDR1 SGHRS and CDR2 YFSETQ. The CDR3 sequence is 13 residues long. CDR3 protein: CASSLVANSEQFF. CDR3 nucleotides: TGCGCCAGCAGCTTGGTTGCGAACAGTGAGCAGTTCTTC.

This clone was observed a handful of times. The chain links TRBV19 to TRBJ2-7; tentative D call: TRBD2 (6 bases). In germline, CDR1 is LNHDA, CDR2 SQIVND (reference sequence). V was cut by 1 base and J by 1 base, with 17 bases left in between. The CDR3 is 17 amino acids. For the CDR3, the DNA is TGTGCCAGTAGTATAGGAAAACGCTCCGGGGGTTCCTACGAGCAGTACTTC. Its protein is CASSIGKRSGGSYEQYF. The complete variable domain, with remaining parts taken from reference TRBV19 and TRBJ2-7, reads DGGITQSPKYLFRKEGQNVTLSCEQNLNHDAMYWYRQDPGQGLRLIYYSQIVNDFQKGDIAEGYSVSREKKESFPLTVTSAQKNPTAFYLCASSIGKRSGGSYEQYFGPGTRLTVT.

This rearrangement joins TRBV6-5 to TRBJ2-3, with D perhaps matching TRBD1 (5 bases). CDR3 length: 14 residues. V was clipped by 6 bases and J by 4 bases, with 14 bases between them. Looked up from germline, CDR1 is MNHEY and CDR2 is SVGAGI. The DNA for the CDR3 is TGTGCCAGCAGCTCACGACAGCTTTCAGATACGCAGTATTTT. The encoded protein is CASSSRQLSDTQYF.

The CDR3 is CSVNPMTGQITNTEAFF. CDR3 bases: TGCAGCGTCAATCCGATGACAGGGCAGATTACGAACACTGAAGCTTTCTTT. The V call is TRBV29-1, the J call TRBJ1-1; 7 positions agree with TRBD1. The CDR3 covers 17 residues. Germline V lookup: CDR1 SQVTM, CDR2 ANQGSEA. Trimming cost V 6 bases and J 1 base; bases outside gene matches: 17.

This clone was picked up a small number of times. V usage is TRBV12-3 or TRBV12-4 and J usage is TRBJ1-1, with D hard to call. V lost 3 bases to trimming and J lost 7 bases, with 6 bases between them. The CDR3 length is 11 residues. The DNA for the CDR3 is TGTGCCAGCAGTTTGGCAAGTGAAGCTTTCTTT. It translates to CASSLASEAFF.

The chain uses TRBV6-5 and TRBJ2-2; TRBD1 is a possible D gene (6 bases). Germline CDR1 is MNHEY and CDR2 is SVGAGI. Trimming pared 5 bases from V and 7 bases from J, leaving 17 bases between. The CDR3 has 15 residues. In DNA form, the CDR3 reads TGTGCCAGCAGTCATGGGGGCAATAATAACGGGGAGCTGTTTTTT. This codes for CASSHGGNNNGELFF.

The chain combines TRBV18 with TRBJ1-6; D gene unclear. CDR1 KGHSH and CDR2 LQKENI come from the germline V gene. V lost 4 bases and J lost 0, with 7 bases in between. The CDR3 has 15 residues. The CDR3 nucleotides are TGTGCCAGCTCACGACTGGACTCCTATAATTCACCCCTCCACTTT. As protein: CASSRLDSYNSPLHF.

The V and J genes are TRBV5-6 and TRBJ2-1, with D perhaps TRBD2 (5 bases). Germline V lookup: CDR1 SGHDT, CDR2 YYEEEE. The V end lost 4 bases, the J end lost 5 bases, and 16 bases lay between the germline ends. The CDR3 covers 15 residues. This CDR3 is CASSPGVPKNNEQFF. DNA of the CDR3: TGTGCCAGCAGCCCCGGGGTGCCGAAAAACAATGAGCAGTTCTTC.

V and J are TRBV7-3 and TRBJ2-5; D call uncertain. Trimming removed 2 bases from V and 5 bases from J, with 9 bases in between. Germline loops: CDR1 SGHTA, CDR2 FQGTGA. The CDR3 is 13 amino acids. The CDR3 protein is CASSLYAWETQYF. The CDR3 DNA sequence: TGTGCCAGCAGCTTATATGCGTGGGAGACCCAGTACTTC.

V and J are TRBV4-1 and TRBJ1-5; 7 nucleotides align to TRBD1. CDR3 length: 14 residues. V gave up 5 bases and J gave up 7 bases; unmatched junction bases: 8. Germline V gives CDR1 MGHRA, CDR2 YSYEKL. The CDR3 loop is CASSSQGFRQPQHF. CDR3 nucleotide sequence: TGCGCCAGCAGCTCACAGGGGTTTCGGCAGCCCCAGCATTTT.

J is TRBJ2-7 and V is TRBV11-2; TRBD1 might be the D (5 bases). Germline CDR1 is SGHAT and CDR2 is FQNNGV. The CDR3 is made up of 18 amino acids. Trimming pared 5 bases from V and 0 bases from J, leaving 23 bases between. The CDR3 spells CASSPAGRPKGSSYEQYF. The CDR3 nucleotides read TGTGCCAGCAGCCCGGCTGGGCGTCCCAAGGGGTCCTCCTACGAGCAGTACTTC.

This chain uses TRBV5-8 with TRBJ2-5, with 10 bases that match TRBD2. The ends lost 2 bases at V and 2 bases at J; junction bases unmatched: 9. Per the germline V gene, CDR1 is SGHTS and CDR2 is YDEGEE. The CDR3 is made up of 17 amino acids. The CDR3 reads CASSLSGGAVWQETQYF. The CDR3 region has the DNA TGTGCCAGCAGCTTAAGCGGGGGGGCCGTTTGGCAAGAGACCCAGTACTTC.